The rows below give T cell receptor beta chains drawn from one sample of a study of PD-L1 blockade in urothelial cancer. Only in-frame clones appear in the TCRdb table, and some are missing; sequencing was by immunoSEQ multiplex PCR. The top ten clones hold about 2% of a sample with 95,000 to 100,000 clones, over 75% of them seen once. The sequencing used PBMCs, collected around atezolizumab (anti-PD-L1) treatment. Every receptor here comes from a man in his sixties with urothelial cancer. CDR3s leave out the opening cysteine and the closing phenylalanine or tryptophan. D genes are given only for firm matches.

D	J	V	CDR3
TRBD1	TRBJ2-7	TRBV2	ASSGLGTGTSYEQY
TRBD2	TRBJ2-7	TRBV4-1	ASSPLAVGPYEQY
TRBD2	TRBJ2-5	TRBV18	ASSPLSSGGTVETQY
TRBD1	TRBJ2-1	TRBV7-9	ASSDRDRGSNEQF
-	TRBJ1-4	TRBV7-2	ASSLVEGATNEKLF
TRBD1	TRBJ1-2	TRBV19	ASSRTGGWDYGYT
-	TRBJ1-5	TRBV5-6	ASSREGGNQPQH
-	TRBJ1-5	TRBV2	ASSEGFTAGQPQH
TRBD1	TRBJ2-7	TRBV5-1	ASSPGQGGSYEQY
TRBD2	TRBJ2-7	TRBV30	AWSAKFLAGIYEQY
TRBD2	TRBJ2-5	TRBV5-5	ASSYLAAQETQY
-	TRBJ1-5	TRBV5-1	ASSLTGNDQPQH
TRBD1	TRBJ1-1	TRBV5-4	ASSRRGQGNTEAF
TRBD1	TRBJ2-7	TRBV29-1	SVEGQGGYEQY
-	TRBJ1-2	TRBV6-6	ASSTWDMIYGYT
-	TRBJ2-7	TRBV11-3	ASSPGEHEQY
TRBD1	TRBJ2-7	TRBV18	ASSPPSGTGGDEQY
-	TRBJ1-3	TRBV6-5	ASKPGGGRGNTIY
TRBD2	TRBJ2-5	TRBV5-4	ASSQGLRVETQY
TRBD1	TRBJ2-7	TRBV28	AIRGQGFGEQY
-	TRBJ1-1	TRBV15	ATSRDLGGTEAF
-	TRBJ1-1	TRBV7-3	ASSSQGDTEAF
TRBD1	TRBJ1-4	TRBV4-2	ASSQDQTGWEKLF
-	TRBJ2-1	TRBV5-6	ASSFLGAEGDNEQF
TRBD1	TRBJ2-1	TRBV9	ASSPRDRGVDPYNEQF
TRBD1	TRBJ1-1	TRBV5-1	ASSSSGGEAF
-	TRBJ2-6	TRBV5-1	ASSLGDSGANVLT
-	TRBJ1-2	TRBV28	ASSPGSGSGGYGYT
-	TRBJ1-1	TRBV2	ASSARDWAF
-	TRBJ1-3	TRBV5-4	ASSLPTGGPSGNTIY
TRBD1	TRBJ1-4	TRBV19	ASSIRTGGEKLF
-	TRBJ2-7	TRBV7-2	ASSARRGRYEQY
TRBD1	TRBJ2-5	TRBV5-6	ASSRRTGGAETQY
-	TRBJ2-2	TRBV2	ASMGAQYFGELF
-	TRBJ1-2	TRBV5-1	ASSFGGAANYGYT
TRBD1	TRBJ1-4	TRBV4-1	ASSPKRGTGLATNEKLF
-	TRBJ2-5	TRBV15	ATSRGRLGEETQY